This T cell receptor (beta chain) was sequenced for a study of T cells after yellow fever vaccination. This clonotype was observed many times. The ends lost 0 bases at V and 7 bases at J; junction bases unmatched: 4. In germline, CDR1 is LGHNA, CDR2 YNFKEQ. CDR3 size: 16 residues. TCRdb redid the calling of the 5' RACE reads with MiXCR, one entry per CDR3 protein. The repertoire has some 150,000 distinct CDR3 sequences, roughly a tenth of them found once; the top ten carry around 33%. The source is a man younger than 35 who received the YFV17D yellow fever vaccine. The chain combines TRBV4-2 with TRBJ1-4, with 11 positions matching TRBD1. Sequenced here: CD8+ T cells sorted from PBMCs, sampled 45 days after the yellow fever booster vaccination. The DNA of the CDR3 is TGTGCCAGCAGCCAAGACCCCGGACAGGGGGCTGAAAAACTGTTTTTT. Residues: CASSQDPGQGAEKLFF.